This TCR beta chain was sequenced for a study of OX40 agonist ivuxolimab in advanced cancers. Study-wide background: As their treatment, patients were administered ivuxolimab, an agonistic anti-OX40 (CD134) antibody. Dose-escalation subjects each had hepatocellular carcinoma, melanoma, renal cell or head and neck cancer.

This CDR3 is 14 amino acids long. Between the trimmed V and J ends, which lost 0 bases and 11 bases, there was a span of 19 bases. CDR1 and CDR2 (germline): GTSNPN, SVGIG (reference sequence). Whole-study results and caveats: Clones of CD4+ and CD8+ blood T cells grew by week 6 at doses of 0.1 to 3.0 mg/kg. There were, on average, more expanded clones in CD8+ T cells than in CD4+.

Generated by immunoSEQ multiplex PCR, the TCRdb table keeps only in-frame clones and is missing some. This sample has about 77,000 clones, with approximately 86% found just once. As concerns this clone: Antigen unknown.

The sequences come from CD4+ or CD8+ T cells sorted from blood, collected in a trial of the OX40 agonist ivuxolimab. The chain joins TRBV30 to TRBJ1-1; D is unclear. This TCR came from an adult with an advanced solid tumor such as melanoma, head and neck, liver or kidney cancer. CDR3 loop: CAWSVLYDDGMAFF. The DNA of the CDR3 is TGTGCCTGGAGTGTACTTTACGATGACGGAATGGCTTTCTTT.